What follows is one TCR beta chain and its context. Its antigen remains unknown. The data originate from a study of T cells in Graves' hyperthyroidism and ophthalmopathy. Points from the study as a whole: Most thyroid clonotypes that were expanded above 0.001 also turned up in blood. Researchers report that a 13 V-J model separated ophthalmopathy from stable hyperthyroidism.

Amplification yielded TCR beta CDR3 regions, with RNA transcripts as the source. An initial round of RT-PCR targeting the TCR CDR3 relied on the HTBI primer set. Each CDR3 protein gets one entry after TCRdb re-called the multiplex PCR reads with MiXCR. This table has 750,000 to 950,000 distinct CDR3 sequences, more than 30% appearing once. V was clipped by 4 bases and J by 3 bases; unmatched bases: 9. The CDR3 spans 16 residues. Germline V gene data show CDR1 as SGDLS and CDR2 as YYNGEE. This TCR was recovered from a man aged 18 to 30 with Graves' hyperthyroidism. The sequencing sample was made of blood. The chain is built from TRBV9 and TRBJ2-2; the match to TRBD1 covers 7 bases. CDR3 in amino acids: CASSNNRGEDTGELFF. In nucleotides, the CDR3 is TGTGCCAGCAGCAATAACAGGGGTGAAGACACCGGGGAGCTGTTTTTT.